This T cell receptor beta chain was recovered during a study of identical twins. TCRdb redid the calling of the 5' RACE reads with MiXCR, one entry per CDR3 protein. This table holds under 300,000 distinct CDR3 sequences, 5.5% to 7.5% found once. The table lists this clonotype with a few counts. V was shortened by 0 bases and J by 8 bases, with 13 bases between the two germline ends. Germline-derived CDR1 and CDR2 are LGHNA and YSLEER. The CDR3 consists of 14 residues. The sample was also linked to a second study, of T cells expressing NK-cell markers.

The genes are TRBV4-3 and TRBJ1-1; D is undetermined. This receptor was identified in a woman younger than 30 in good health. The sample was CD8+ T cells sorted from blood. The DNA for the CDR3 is TGCGCCAGCAGCCAAGACCCTGACCTAACCGAAGCTTTCTTT. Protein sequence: CASSQDPDLTEAFF.